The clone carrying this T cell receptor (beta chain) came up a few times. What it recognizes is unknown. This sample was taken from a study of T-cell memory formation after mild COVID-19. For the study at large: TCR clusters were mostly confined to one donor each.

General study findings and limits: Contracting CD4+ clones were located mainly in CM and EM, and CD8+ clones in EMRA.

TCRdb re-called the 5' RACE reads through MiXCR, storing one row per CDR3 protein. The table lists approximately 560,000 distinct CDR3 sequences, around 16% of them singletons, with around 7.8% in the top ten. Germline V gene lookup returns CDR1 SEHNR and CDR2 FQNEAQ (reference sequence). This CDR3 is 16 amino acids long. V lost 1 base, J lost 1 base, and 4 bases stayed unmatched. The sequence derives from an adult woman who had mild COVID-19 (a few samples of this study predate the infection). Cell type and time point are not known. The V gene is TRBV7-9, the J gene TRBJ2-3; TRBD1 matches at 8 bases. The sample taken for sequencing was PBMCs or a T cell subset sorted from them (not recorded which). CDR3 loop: CASSLDLGQGTDTQYF. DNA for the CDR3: TGTGCCAGCAGCTTAGATTTGGGACAGGGCACAGATACGCAGTATTTT.